The sequence of this T cell receptor (beta chain) was determined in a study of blood T cell repertoires in COVID-19 (dated by TCRdb to 2019 to 2021). In the study overall: Samples covering the acute and convalescent phases of COVID-19 were provided by collaborators in the United States, Italy and Spain. The repertoires were released in a freely available public database meant as a resource for research on the immune response to SARS-CoV-2. HLA class I and class II types, where available, came from metadata supplied by the sample provider rather than from assay-based typing. The prospective study material was composed of cDNA or gDNA derived from T cells, B-cell-depleted T cells, or PBMCs. Samples came from the ongoing ImmuneRACE study (first 160 participants) plus 1,254 subjects from 6 global collaborators. The sample metadata nearly always contained a de-identified subject ID, COVID-19 status, age in years and sex. The dataset comprised deeply sampled blood TCRbeta repertoires from subjects exposed to, actively infected with, or recovered from COVID-19. General conclusions and limits of the study: Clinical and demographic metadata were provided uncurated, with the amount varying by source and participant.

The immunoSEQ Assay, a bias-controlled multiplex PCR, was used to amplify TCRbeta CDR3 regions from genomic DNA. The original pipeline was this. The number of nucleated cells in each sample was estimated by amplification of reference gene primers within the assay. To quantify the absolute abundance of each unique TCRbeta CDR3 rearrangement, sequence reads were collapsed and filtered. Productive Simpson clonality was computed per sample as the square root of Simpson's diversity index over productive rearrangements. As stored in TCRdb, this immuneACCESS dataset retains in-frame rearrangements with V and J assigned. A fraction of the clones does not appear; measured against another copy, unresolved V genes explain less than half of the discrepancy, and the remainder lacks a known reason. That table gives V, J and clone size, and the DNA gave D and trimming. The sample table records about 190,000 clones; approximately 84% of these occur just once. Roughly 3.2% of the sample lies in the top ten.

Participants in the prospective study were enrolled through a virtual design, were aged roughly 18 to 100 years, and lived in about two dozen United States geographic areas. To assign participants to cohorts, the prospective study relied on clinical history that participants themselves reported in a screening survey and a study questionnaire. Recovered participants in ImmuneRACE Cohort 3 were defined as having two consecutive negative NP/OP PCR tests, clearance from a healthcare professional, or resolution of symptoms. Each participant in the prospective study had whole blood, serum and a nasopharyngeal or oropharyngeal swab collected by mobile phlebotomists. Prospective study participants could optionally give additional blood draws and questionnaires over a roughly two-month period. Blood samples from the prospective study were shipped frozen or at room temperature prior to DNA extraction. This clone was observed at least ten times. What antigen it recognizes has not been identified. Base quality data are lacking; no much larger clone is found one base away.

The origin of this receptor is a woman aged 25 to 39 who had recovered from COVID-19. The sample taken for sequencing was PBMCs or T cells enriched from blood (not recorded which).

The CDR3 sequence is CASSLSWDRGGYGYTF. The DNA sequence follows: TGTGCCAGCAGCTTGTCTTGGGACAGGGGCGGCTATGGCTACACCTTC. In this chain, TRBV5-5 is recombined with TRBJ1-2; 10 bases in the junction line up with TRBD1. The CDR3 runs 16 residues from the cysteine to the phenylalanine. Just the 48-base CDR3 DNA is kept, in frame starting at base 1. Sequences SGHKS (CDR1) and YYEKEE (CDR2) are obtained from the germline V gene (reference sequence). Trimming leaves V shorter by 1 base and J shorter by 4 bases, with the junction holding 7 bases beyond the gene matches.